The 17 T cell receptor beta chains below come from one sample, sequenced in a study of early T cells in non-severe SARS-CoV-2 infection listed by TCRdb under 2021. Libraries were made using 5' RACE. Sequencing relied on a NextSeq 500. Clones were called with MiXCR by TCRdb after fastp trimmed the public reads at Q25, and only in-frame beta chains were retained. All rows with the same CDR3 protein become a single entry with the most common DNA and genes. This sample is represented by 90,000 to 120,000 distinct CDR3 sequences; 11% of them were singletons. Under 9% of the sample lies in the top ten. The material sequenced was whole blood. Receptors were obtained from an adult who was a healthcare worker with PCR-confirmed SARS-CoV-2 infection or an uninfected control (not recorded which).

This clonotype was recorded many times. The V gene is TRBV12-3 or TRBV12-4, the J gene TRBJ1-5, with D hard to call. V lost 3 bases and J 0 bases, leaving 3 bases between the germline ends. This CDR3 has 13 residues. The CDR3 DNA is TGTGCCAGCAGTTTTGATAGCAATCAGCCCCAGCATTTT. Its protein is CASSFDSNQPQHF.

The chain carries TRBV7-4 and TRBJ2-4, with 8 bases matching TRBD1. The germline V gene has CDR1 SGHVT and CDR2 SQSDAQ. Germline trimming cut 4 bases from V and 0 bases from J; bases unmatched to any gene: 5. The CDR3 length is 16 residues. The CDR3 spells CASSSRGREAKNIQYF. CDR3 nucleotide sequence: TGTGCCAGCAGCTCCAGGGGGCGGGAAGCCAAAAACATTCAGTACTTC.

In this sample, this clonotype turned up a few times. The rearrangement joins TRBV16 to TRBJ1-5, with a tentative D call TRBD1 (5 bases). CDR3 length equals 14 residues. With 0 bases removed from V and 7 bases from J, the gap between germline ends came to 10 bases. Germline V gene data show CDR1 as KGHSY and CDR2 as FQNENV. The chain's CDR3 is CASSQSTGRQPQHF. As DNA, the CDR3 is TGTGCCAGCAGCCAATCTACAGGTCGGCAGCCCCAGCATTTT.

The rearrangement uses TRBV20-1 and TRBJ2-7, with 7 bases lining up with TRBD2. With 6 bases clipped from V and 7 bases from J, the junction kept 18 bases outside the gene matches. The germline V gene encodes CDR1 DFQATT and CDR2 SNEGSKA (reference sequence). This CDR3 is 15 amino acids long. CDR3 amino acids: CSASKFGGSQREQYF. CDR3 nucleotide sequence: TGCAGTGCCTCAAAATTCGGGGGGAGCCAGAGAGAGCAGTACTTC.

This clonotype was observed at least ten times. This chain connects TRBV18 to TRBJ2-1, with D unclear. Germline-derived CDR1 and CDR2 are KGHSH and LQKENI. V was shortened by 6 bases and J by 6 bases, with 15 bases between the two germline ends. This CDR3 comprises 14 residues. DNA for the CDR3: TGTGCCAGCTCTTCTCCTCCCCTCGGCAATGAGCAGTTCTTC. This encodes CASSSPPLGNEQFF.

V usage is TRBV28 and J usage is TRBJ1-2; 8 bases are shared with TRBD1. J gave up 5 bases and V 6 bases, and 5 bases lay outside the gene matches. Germline V gene sequence: CDR1 MDHEN, CDR2 SYDVKM. The CDR3 consists of 13 residues. CDR3 DNA sequence: TGTGCCAGCAGGGGGGACAGGACTTATGGCTACACCTTC. Translated: CASRGDRTYGYTF.

This clonotype has at least ten counts. This chain uses TRBV5-6 with TRBJ1-1; D may be TRBD1 (5 bases). Trimming left V 6 bases short and J 1 base short, with 22 bases between. CDR1 is SGHDT and CDR2 is YYEEEE in the germline V gene. This CDR3 is 17 amino acids long. The CDR3 is CASISIGGADRNTEAFF. In DNA, the CDR3 is TGTGCCAGCATAAGTATCGGGGGAGCGGATCGGAACACTGAAGCTTTCTTT.

The chain carries TRBV20-1 and TRBJ2-7; 7 bases match TRBD1. Per germline, CDR1 DFQATT and CDR2 SNEGSKA (reference sequence). Trimming took 2 bases from V and 7 from J; bases not matched to a gene: 5. The CDR3 contains 12 residues. CDR3 nucleotide sequence: TGCAGTGCTAGACCAGGGGGTTGGGAGCAGTACTTC. Protein product: CSARPGGWEQYF.

This clonotype was picked up many times. The chain joins TRBV12-5 to TRBJ2-5, with a possible D match to TRBD2 (6 bases). Between the trimmed V and J ends, which lost 3 bases and 3 bases, there was a span of 8 bases. The CDR3 is made up of 13 amino acids. In germline, CDR1 is LGHNT, CDR2 FRNRAP. Written as DNA, the CDR3 is TGTGCTAGTGGTTTCTCGGGGGAAGAGACCCAGTACTTC. Translation gives CASGFSGEETQYF.

The chain employs TRBV28 and TRBJ2-3; TRBD2 is a possible D gene (5 bases). Trimming took off 7 bases at V and 5 bases at J, with 25 bases between the two ends. This CDR3 has 17 residues. The germline CDR1 and CDR2 sequences are MDHEN and SYDVKM. The DNA of the CDR3 is TGTGCCAGCAAAAACTCGGAGAGCGGAGGTGGTAGAGATACGCAGTATTTT. Its translation: CASKNSESGGGRDTQYF.

V usage is TRBV5-1 and J usage is TRBJ2-5; D remains unclear. This CDR3 has 14 amino acids. The germline V gene encodes CDR1 SGHRS and CDR2 YFSETQ. Trimming left V 8 bases short and J 3 bases short, with 17 bases between. CDR3 sequence: CASSDQPTKETQYF. CDR3 bases: TGCGCCAGTTCCGATCAGCCTACTAAAGAGACCCAGTACTTC.

This clonotype was seen a handful of times. The rearrangement joins TRBV11-2 to TRBJ2-3; a weak D match, TRBD1 (5 bases). This CDR3 has 15 amino acids. Germline V gene sequence: CDR1 SGHAT, CDR2 FQNNGV. V dropped 4 bases and J dropped 7 bases, with 18 bases sitting between them. The CDR3 region is CASSSPGFGANTQYF. In nucleotides, the CDR3 is TGTGCCAGCAGCTCCCCCGGATTTGGGGCAAATACGCAGTATTTT.

This clonotype showed up many times. The chain links TRBV20-1 to TRBJ2-1; a possible D gene is TRBD2 (6 bases). V was pared by 3 bases and J by 4 bases, with 13 bases between. The CDR3 runs 14 residues. Germline-derived CDR1 and CDR2 are DFQATT and SNEGSKA (reference sequence). CDR3 DNA sequence: TGCAGTGCTAGCCCCCCGCGGGATTACAATGAGCAGTTCTTC. The encoded protein is CSASPPRDYNEQFF.

V is TRBV11-2 and J is TRBJ1-2; no clear D gene. Germline V lookup: CDR1 SGHAT, CDR2 FQNNGV. CDR3 size: 12 residues. With 5 bases removed from V and 6 bases from J, the gap between germline ends came to 10 bases. The CDR3 is CASSAGVHGYTF. The DNA for the CDR3 is TGTGCCAGCAGCGCGGGAGTTCATGGCTACACCTTC.

This clonotype was detected ten times or more. J is TRBJ2-7 and V is TRBV4-3; 7 nucleotides align to TRBD1. V was clipped by 1 base and J by 3 bases; unmatched bases: 3. Per germline, CDR1 LGHNA and CDR2 YSLEER. The CDR3 totals 14 residues. Here the CDR3 DNA reads TGCGCCAGCAGCCAAGGGGGACAGAGCTACGAGCAGTACTTC. It encodes CASSQGGQSYEQYF.

This clonotype has ten or more counts. This chain links TRBV20-1 with TRBJ1-6; 7 positions agree with TRBD1. J lost 8 bases, V lost 1 base, and 8 bases had no gene match. Germline values: CDR1 DFQATT, CDR2 SNEGSKA (reference sequence). The CDR3 covers 15 residues. Here the CDR3 DNA reads TGCAGTGCTAGAGTCGGCGACAGGGTATATTCACCCCTCCACTTT. Amino acid sequence: CSARVGDRVYSPLHF.

This clonotype was counted at least ten times. V gene TRBV20-1 combines with J gene TRBJ2-3; D gene uncertain. Germline assignment: CDR1 DFQATT and CDR2 SNEGSKA (reference sequence). V was shortened by 5 bases and J by 6 bases, with 12 bases between the two germline ends. This CDR3 spans 12 amino acids. CDR3 coding DNA: TGCAGTGCTCGACTCGGTATGGATACGCAGTATTTT. Its protein product is CSARLGMDTQYF.